The entry below describes one TCR beta chain. Its antigen is not identified. After constant-region reverse-primer amplification, full-length variable regions underwent semi-nested PCR with Nested Universal Primer A. TCRdb independently ran MiXCR on the 5' RACE reads; one entry per CDR3 protein. The sample yields roughly 56,000 distinct CDR3 sequences, 25% to 30% seen once. The germline V gene has CDR1 LGHNA and CDR2 YNFKEQ. The CDR3 totals 16 residues. Trimming at V came to 1 base and at J to 4 bases, leaving 8 bases not matched to a gene. Naive CD4+ T cells were purified with Tregs depleted by CD25. General observations from the study: Greatest tumor Treg TCR overlap was with tumor naive CD4+ cells.

The receptor's source is a female donor with breast cancer. The gene calls are TRBV4-2 and TRBJ2-7, with 9 positions matching TRBD2. The specimen sequenced was tumor-infiltrating naive CD4+ T cells sorted from the breast tumor. The subset is: naive CD4+ T cells, CD4+CD45RA+CD25-. CDR3 residues: CASSQASGLAEYEQYF. The CDR3 DNA reads TGTGCCAGCAGCCAAGCCTCGGGACTAGCAGAATACGAGCAGTACTTC.